These 22 T cell receptor beta chains share one sample of origin, sequenced in a study of metastatic and nonmetastatic thyroid tumors. All patients reached thyroid surgery having received no treatment beforehand. Using MiXCR, TCRdb reanalyzed the PCR reads. The data hold 6,000 to 9,000 clones, with around 26% observed a single time. Input material: tumor tissue. All receptors derive from a male donor with papillary thyroid cancer or a benign thyroid nodule (not recorded which). Some clones in this sample may be carry-over from other donors' samples.

This clone is a singleton in its sample. J is TRBJ2-7 and V is TRBV7-8; 14 bases line up with TRBD2. Germline V gene sequence: CDR1 SGHVS, CDR2 FQNEAQ. V shed 0 bases, J shed 3 bases, and the junction held 7 bases outside the gene matches. CDR3 length equals 18 residues. The CDR3 nucleotides read TGTGCCAGCAGCTTAGCCGCGACTAGCGGGAGGGAACACTACGAGCAGTACTTC. Its protein is CASSLAATSGREHYEQYF.

The chain has TRBV10-2 and TRBJ1-6, with 11 bases identical to TRBD1. Germline V gene sequence: CDR1 WSHSY, CDR2 SAAADI. The trim removed 4 bases at V and 2 bases at J, leaving 1 base unmatched. The CDR3 length is 16 residues. The CDR3 nucleotides are TGCGCCAGCAGTGTGGGACAGGGGGCCTATAATTCACCCCTCCACTTT. It yields the protein CASSVGQGAYNSPLHF.

The rearrangement links TRBV11-2 to TRBJ2-1; D is possibly TRBD1 or TRBD2 (5 bases each). Deletions cut 3 bases from V and 7 bases from J, with 16 bases between. The CDR3 length is 15 residues. Looked up from germline, CDR1 is SGHAT and CDR2 is FQNNGV. The CDR3 spells CASSFYGTGRNEQFF. The CDR3 nucleotides are TGTGCCAGCAGCTTCTACGGGACGGGGAGAAATGAGCAGTTCTTC.

This clone was recorded once. The chain joins TRBV20-1 to TRBJ2-2, with D unresolved. The V end lost 6 bases, the J end lost 2 bases, and 7 bases lay between the germline ends. CDR1 DFQATT and CDR2 SNEGSKA come from the germline V gene (reference sequence). The CDR3 spans 12 residues. The CDR3 spells CSAQVNTGELFF. The CDR3 DNA follows: TGCAGTGCGCAAGTCAACACCGGGGAGCTGTTTTTT.

In this sample, this clone turned up a few times. This specimen includes other DNA sequences encoding the same CDR3. V is TRBV6-1 and J is TRBJ2-5; TRBD2 matches 15 bases. This CDR3 contains 17 residues. V lost 4 bases, J lost 4 bases, and 7 bases stayed unmatched. From germline, CDR1 is MNHNS and CDR2 SASEGT. CDR3 bases: TGTGCCAGCAGTGTGGGACTAGCGGGGGGCCCGCGAGAGACCCAGTACTTC. Translated: CASSVGLAGGPRETQYF.

The V gene is TRBV19, the J gene TRBJ1-5, with D maybe TRBD1 (5 bases). Germline CDR1 reads LNHDA; CDR2 reads SQIVND (reference sequence). The CDR3 runs 13 residues. Trimming left V 3 bases short and J 5 bases short, with 8 bases between. Here the CDR3 DNA reads TGTGCCAGTAGTATGAAGGGGTATCAGCCCCAGCATTTT. Protein product: CASSMKGYQPQHF.

CDR3 sequence reads: CASSLSATGEGYTF. CDR3 nucleotide sequence: TGTGCCAGCAGCTTATCCGCGACAGGGGAGGGCTACACCTTC. The chain joins TRBV7-8 to TRBJ1-2; 8 bases map to TRBD1. Germline V gene sequence: CDR1 SGHVS, CDR2 FQNEAQ. The CDR3 sequence is 14 residues long. V was clipped by 2 bases and J by 8 bases; unmatched bases: 7.

V is TRBV30 and J is TRBJ1-1; D possibly corresponds to TRBD1 (5 bases). Germline CDR1 is GTSNPN and CDR2 is SVGIG (reference sequence). V was shortened by 3 bases and J by 7 bases, with 15 bases between the two germline ends. The CDR3 has 13 amino acids. The CDR3 DNA follows: TGTGCCTGGAGCCCCGGGTGGGGCCGTGAAGCTTTCTTT. Amino acids: CAWSPGWGREAFF. Full variable domain (remainder filled in from reference TRBV30 and TRBJ1-1): SQTIHQWPATLVQPVGSPLSLECTVEGTSNPNLYWYRQAAGRGLQLLFYSVGIGQISSEVPQNLSASRPQDRQFILSSKKLLLSDSGFYLCAWSPGWGREAFFGQGTRLTVV.

The V gene is TRBV7-2, the J gene TRBJ2-2; the D is unclear. The CDR3 runs to 13 residues. V dropped 2 bases and J dropped 5 bases, with 6 bases sitting between them. Germline CDR1 is SGHTA and CDR2 is FQGNSA. The CDR3 protein is CASSLSQTGELFF. The CDR3 nucleotides read TGTGCCAGCAGCTTAAGTCAGACCGGGGAGCTGTTTTTT.

This clone rates as medium-sized. This rearrangement joins TRBV6-1 to TRBJ2-1; 13 nucleotides agree with TRBD2. CDR3 size: 16 residues. J lost 5 bases, V lost 6 bases, and 7 bases had no gene match. Germline CDR1 is MNHNS and CDR2 is SASEGT. CDR3 bases: TGTGCCAGCAGGGGACTAGCGGGGAGACCTAACAATGAGCAGTTCTTC. Translated, it gives CASRGLAGRPNNEQFF.

This chain joins TRBV5-1 and TRBJ2-7; D may be TRBD1 or TRBD2 (5 bases each). Trimming cost V 6 bases and J 3 bases, with 16 bases left between them. CDR1 is SGHRS, CDR2 YFSETQ, per germline. The CDR3 runs 14 residues. CDR3 coding DNA: TGCGCCAGCAACGAGGGACCCGGACGCTACGAGCAGTACTTC. Protein: CASNEGPGRYEQYF.

In DNA form, the CDR3 reads TGCGCCAGCAGCTTGGTGGGACTAGCGGGAATTGGAACCGGGGAGCTGTTTTTT. It is translated as CASSLVGLAGIGTGELFF. The chain recombines TRBV5-1 with TRBJ2-2; 13 bases map to TRBD2. CDR3 length: 18 amino acids. Trimming at V came to 0 bases and at J to 5 bases, leaving 7 bases not matched to a gene. Germline-derived CDR1 and CDR2 are SGHRS and YFSETQ.

The table lists this clone with a few counts. The V gene is TRBV2, the J gene TRBJ2-7, with TRBD2 matching 10 bases. The V gene's germline CDR1 is SNHLY and CDR2 FYNNEI. This CDR3 has 14 residues. With 1 base clipped from V and 5 bases from J, the junction kept 2 bases outside the gene matches. The CDR3 DNA follows: TGTGCCAGCAGTGAAGGGCTAGCGGGAGACGAGCAGTACTTC. Residues: CASSEGLAGDEQYF.

This clone showed up many times. The gene calls are TRBV4-3 and TRBJ1-3; D possibly corresponds to TRBD1 (6 bases). The V end lost 0 bases, the J end lost 0 bases, and 12 bases lay between the germline ends. Germline-derived CDR1 and CDR2 are LGHNA and YSLEER. This CDR3 is built from 17 residues. The CDR3 sequence: CASSQDSGAYSGNTIYF. In DNA, the CDR3 is TGCGCCAGCAGCCAAGATTCGGGGGCTTACTCTGGAAACACCATATATTTT.

The V gene is TRBV5-1, the J gene TRBJ2-7; 7 bases fit TRBD1. Per germline, CDR1 SGHRS and CDR2 YFSETQ. The J segment lost 6 bases and the V segment lost 7 bases, leaving 10 bases of the junction unmatched. The CDR3 totals 13 residues. CDR3: CASRWTGGPEQYF. For the CDR3, the DNA is TGCGCCAGCCGGTGGACAGGAGGACCCGAGCAGTACTTC.

This clone is categorized as medium-sized (0.01 to 0.1%). V and J are TRBV6-1 and TRBJ2-1; possibly TRBD1 for D (6 bases). Trimming pared 8 bases from V and 6 bases from J, leaving 11 bases between. The CDR3 extends over 12 amino acids. The V gene's germline CDR1 is MNHNS and CDR2 SASEGT. The CDR3 here is CASRRGINEQFF. CDR3 in DNA: TGTGCCAGCCGCAGGGGTATCAATGAGCAGTTCTTC.

This clone has a count of ten or more. V and J are TRBV7-2 and TRBJ2-3, with 15 bases that match TRBD2. The CDR3 loop spans 17 amino acids. In germline, CDR1 is SGHTA, CDR2 FQGNSA. With 5 bases clipped from V and 6 bases from J, the junction kept 9 bases outside the gene matches. The CDR3 nucleotides are TGTGCCAGCAGCCGACGGACTAGCGGGGGGGCCGCGGATACGCAGTATTTT. The encoded protein is CASSRRTSGGAADTQYF.

The CDR3 reads CSAVAGGMNYEQYF. The CDR3 bases are TGCAGTGCTGTAGCGGGAGGGATGAACTACGAGCAGTACTTC. V is TRBV20-1 and J is TRBJ2-7; 11 nucleotides agree with TRBD2. Germline V gives CDR1 DFQATT, CDR2 SNEGSKA (reference sequence). The CDR3 covers 14 residues. The V segment lost 5 bases and the J segment 3 bases; nucleotides outside the gene matches: 6.

This clone was recorded a few times. The rearrangement links TRBV11-3 to TRBJ2-7; D may be TRBD1 (6 bases). V was shortened by 4 bases and J by 5 bases, with 15 bases between the two germline ends. The CDR3 is 14 amino acids. Germline CDR1 and CDR2: SGHNT and YENEEA. As DNA, the CDR3 is TGTGCCAGCAGCTCGGCCACAGGGTCTAACGAGCAGTACTTC. It encodes CASSSATGSNEQYF. Full variable domain (remainder filled in from reference TRBV11-3 and TRBJ2-7): EAGVVQSPRYKIIEKKQPVAFWCNPISGHNTLYWYLQNLGQGPELLIRYENEEAVDDSQLPKDRFSAERLKGVDSTLKIQPAELGDSAVYLCASSSATGSNEQYFGPGTRLTVT.

The V call is TRBV5-1, the J call TRBJ2-1; 7 positions match TRBD1. Germline V gene data show CDR1 as SGHRS and CDR2 as YFSETQ. The CDR3 length is 13 residues. Trimming cost V 4 bases and J 6 bases; bases outside gene matches: 4. The CDR3 nucleotides are TGCGCCAGCAGCCGGGACAGCCTCAATGAGCAGTTCTTC. Translated, it gives CASSRDSLNEQFF.

This chain uses TRBV7-9 with TRBJ1-6; a possible D gene is TRBD1 (5 bases). The germline V and J ends were trimmed by 5 bases and 7 bases, with 15 bases remaining between them. CDR3 length: 15 amino acids. Germline V gene lookup returns CDR1 SEHNR and CDR2 FQNEAQ (reference sequence). CDR3 nucleotide sequence: TGTGCCAGCAGCCCCCGGGGGGGTGAGAATTCACCCCTCCACTTT. Its translation: CASSPRGGENSPLHF.

CDR3 amino acids: CASSYSPNAGPMNTEAFF. The CDR3 nucleotides are TGTGCCAGCAGTTACTCGCCAAACGCAGGACCCATGAACACTGAAGCTTTCTTT. This chain joins TRBV6-6 and TRBJ1-1; D uncertain. V was cut by 0 bases and J by 0 bases, with 17 bases left in between. Germline assignment: CDR1 MNHNY and CDR2 SVGAGI (reference sequence). The CDR3 spans 18 residues.